One sample yielded the 9 T cell receptor beta chains listed below, sequenced in a study of cytotoxic CD8 clonotypes in ibrutinib-treated CLL. Generated by immunoSEQ multiplex PCR, the TCRdb table keeps only in-frame clones and is missing some. The sample contains 150,000 to 250,000 clones, around 70% of which appear only once. This material consisted of PBMCs, taken after 24 months of ibrutinib treatment. The source is a human donor with chronic lymphocytic leukemia.

The V call is TRBV11-2, the J call TRBJ2-5, with 10 bases fitting TRBD2. V lost 2 bases, J lost 3 bases, and 3 bases stayed unmatched. This CDR3 is 15 amino acids long. Germline assignment: CDR1 SGHAT and CDR2 FQNNGV. The CDR3 bases are TGTGCCAGCAGCTTAAGCCTAGCGGGGGAAGAGACCCAGTACTTC. Encoded protein: CASSLSLAGEETQYF.

This clone was seen more than once but under ten times. This sequence joins TRBV5-6 and TRBJ2-1; 8 bases are a match to TRBD2. The V and J ends lost 4 bases and 2 bases, in that order; junction bases with no gene match: 5. Germline V gene lookup returns CDR1 SGHDT and CDR2 YYEEEE. The CDR3 has 15 amino acids. As DNA, the CDR3 is TGTGCCAGCAGCCCCGGGAGGGCCACCTACAATGAGCAGTTCTTC. Residues: CASSPGRATYNEQFF.

This clone has only a few counts. This chain links TRBV9 with TRBJ2-5, with TRBD2 matching over 8 bases. The CDR3 is 13 amino acids. After removal of 7 bases from V and 4 bases from J, the junction contained 6 bases not matched to a gene. Looked up from germline, CDR1 is SGDLS and CDR2 is YYNGEE. In DNA form, the CDR3 reads TGTGCCAGCGCCCGGGGGGGCGGAGAGACCCAGTACTTC. Protein: CASARGGGETQYF. Complete variable domain (other parts from reference TRBV9 and TRBJ2-5): DSGVTQTPKHLITATGQRVTLRCSPRSGDLSVYWYQQSLDQGLQFLIQYYNGEERAKGNILERFSAQQFPDLHSELNLSSLELGDSALYFCASARGGGETQYFGPGTRLLVL.

V usage is TRBV11-2 and J usage is TRBJ1-3; D gene unclear. The CDR3 is 15 amino acids. The V end lost 5 bases, the J end lost 2 bases, and 13 bases lay between the germline ends. CDR1 and CDR2 from the germline V gene are SGHAT and FQNNGV. For the CDR3, the DNA is TGTGCCAGCAGCACTGATGGAGGGACTGGAAACACCATATATTTT. It is translated as CASSTDGGTGNTIYF.

This chain uses TRBV5-4 with TRBJ1-1, with a tentative D call TRBD1 (5 bases). Trimming pared 10 bases from V and 4 bases from J, leaving 17 bases between. Germline V CDR1 and CDR2: SGHNT, YYREEE (reference sequence). The CDR3 is made up of 13 amino acids. CDR3 region: CACRAGFITEAFF. CDR3 nucleotide sequence: TGTGCCTGTAGGGCAGGGTTTATCACTGAAGCTTTCTTT.

This clone was seen a handful of times. The chain uses TRBV2 and TRBJ1-2; TRBD1 matches at 8 bases. The CDR3 runs to 18 residues. Germline CDR1 reads SNHLY; CDR2 reads FYNNEI. V shed 5 bases, J shed 3 bases, and the junction held 17 bases outside the gene matches. CDR3 residues: CASSSPWGQDITDYGYTF. As DNA, the CDR3 is TGTGCCAGCAGTTCACCGTGGGGACAGGATATCACCGACTATGGCTACACCTTC.

This chain links TRBV9 with TRBJ1-2; 10 nucleotides match TRBD1. This CDR3 is 14 amino acids long. The V and J ends lost 0 bases and 7 bases, in that order; junction bases with no gene match: 3. From germline, CDR1 is SGDLS and CDR2 YYNGEE. The CDR3 region is CASSVVDRGPGYTF. CDR3 nucleotides: TGTGCCAGCAGCGTAGTTGACAGGGGGCCTGGCTACACCTTC. Full variable domain (missing parts from reference TRBV9 and TRBJ1-2): DSGVTQTPKHLITATGQRVTLRCSPRSGDLSVYWYQQSLDQGLQFLIQYYNGEERAKGNILERFSAQQFPDLHSELNLSSLELGDSALYFCASSVVDRGPGYTFGSGTRLTVV.

The genes are TRBV7-2 and TRBJ2-7, with D hard to call. Germline V gene sequence: CDR1 SGHTA, CDR2 FQGNSA. The CDR3 spans 11 residues. V was clipped by 4 bases and J by 7 bases, with 8 bases between them. CDR3 amino acids: CASSSIGEQYF. The CDR3 DNA reads TGTGCCAGCAGCTCCATTGGAGAGCAGTACTTC.

In its sample, this clone was seen a few times. The CDR3 DNA reads TGCGCCAGCAGCGGTGACGGACGGGGGTCCTACGAGCAGTACTTC. It is translated as CASSGDGRGSYEQYF. The J gene is TRBJ2-7, the V gene TRBV4-3, with TRBD2 as a possible D gene (6 bases). V shed 5 bases and J shed 1 base, with 15 bases lying between them. The CDR3 consists of 15 residues. Germline V CDR1 and CDR2: LGHNA, YSLEER.